This note documents a single T cell receptor (beta chain) sequence. Its target is unknown. The donors belonged to the approximately 120-subject validation cohort, separate from the roughly 700-subject first cohort. Germline CDR1 is MNHEY and CDR2 is SVGAGI. The CDR3 contains 15 residues. V was clipped by 4 bases and J by 5 bases; unmatched bases: 9. This sample was taken from a study of cytomegalovirus exposure and HLA in healthy donors. Repertoires were generated with immunoSEQ multiplex PCR, while TCRdb's copy carries only in-frame clones and drops some. The sample has 95,000 to 150,000 clones, 89% seen once. Study-wide results and caveats: With high specificity and sensitivity, the classifier reportedly diagnosed cytomegalovirus status. According to a later analysis, TCR clusters from the first cohort tended to co-occur in the 120 or so validation repertoires. Three CMV-associated chains proved CMV antigen-specific in vitro.

This TCR was recovered from a woman aged 18-35 years in good health and CMV-seronegative. Input material: PBMCs. The chain carries TRBV6-5 and TRBJ1-1; the match to TRBD1 covers 8 bases. The CDR3 protein is CASSLSGGAGTEAFF. The CDR3 DNA sequence: TGTGCCAGCAGTTTATCAGGGGGCGCGGGGACTGAAGCTTTCTTT.